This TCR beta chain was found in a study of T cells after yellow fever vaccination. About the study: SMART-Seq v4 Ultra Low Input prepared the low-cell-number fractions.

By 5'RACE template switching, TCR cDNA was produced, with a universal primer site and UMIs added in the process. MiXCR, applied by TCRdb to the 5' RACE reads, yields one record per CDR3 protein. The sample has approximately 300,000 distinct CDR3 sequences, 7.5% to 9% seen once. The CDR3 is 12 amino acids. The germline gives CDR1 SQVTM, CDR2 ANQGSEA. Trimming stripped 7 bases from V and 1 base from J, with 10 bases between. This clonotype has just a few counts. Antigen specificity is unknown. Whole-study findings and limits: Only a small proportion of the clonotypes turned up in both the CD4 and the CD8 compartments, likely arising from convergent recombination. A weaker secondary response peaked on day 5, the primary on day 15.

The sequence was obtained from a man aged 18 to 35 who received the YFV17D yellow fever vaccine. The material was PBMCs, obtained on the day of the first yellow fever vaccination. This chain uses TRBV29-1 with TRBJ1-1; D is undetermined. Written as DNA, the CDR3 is TGCAGCGCCAAACAGCAGAACACTGAAGCTTTCTTT. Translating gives CSAKQQNTEAFF.